A selection of T cell receptor beta chains follows, all from one sample in a study of blood T cell repertoires in COVID-19. Repertoires were generated with immunoSEQ multiplex PCR, while TCRdb's copy carries only in-frame clones and drops some. This table has 50,000 to 65,000 clones, about 84% appearing once. Source material: peripheral blood. The origin of the receptors is a man aged 40-50 years with active COVID-19. The CDR3 runs from the conserved cysteine through the conserved F or W. The D gene is left open where the match is weak. Clone size is not always given. Where it is, it says once, few, many or a class for expanded clones.

D	V	J	size	CDR3	DNA
-	TRBV25-1	TRBJ2-3	-	CASSEYFPSTDTQYF	TGTGCCAGCAGTGAATATTTTCCGAGCACAGATACGCAGTATTTT
TRBD1	TRBV5-1	TRBJ2-3	-	CASSLGTGDTDTQYF	TGCGCCAGCAGCTTAGGGACAGGGGACACAGATACGCAGTATTTT
-	TRBV27	TRBJ2-4	-	CASSLGGTQNIQYF	TGTGCCAGCAGTTTAGGGGGGACCCAAAACATTCAGTACTTC
-	TRBV11-2	TRBJ2-7	-	CASSHGGYEQYF	TGTGCCAGCAGCCATGGGGGGTACGAGCAGTACTTC
TRBD2	TRBV15	TRBJ2-7	many	CATSSGLASNEQYF	TGTGCCACCAGCAGTGGACTAGCGAGCAACGAGCAGTACTTC
TRBD1	TRBV18	TRBJ1-5	-	CASSQGAGNQPQHF	TGTGCCAGCTCACAGGGGGCTGGCAATCAGCCCCAGCATTTT
TRBD1	TRBV4-1	TRBJ2-5	-	CASSPSRQGGFQETQYF	TGCGCCAGCAGCCCCTCTCGACAGGGCGGATTTCAAGAGACCCAGTACTTC
TRBD2	TRBV28	TRBJ2-7	few	CASSYRSTSGKTPLKRFEQYF	TGTGCCAGCAGTTATCGATCGACTAGCGGGAAAACTCCCCTCAAAAGATTCGAGCAGTACTTC
-	TRBV11-2	TRBJ2-7	-	CASSIDSYEQYF	TGTGCCAGCAGCATCGACAGCTACGAGCAGTACTTC
-	TRBV19	TRBJ2-5	-	CASSMGAQETQYF	TGTGCCAGTAGTATGGGAGCCCAAGAGACCCAGTACTTC
TRBD1	TRBV7-9	TRBJ1-2	-	CASSLAQGDRFSGYTF	TGTGCCAGCAGCTTAGCGCAGGGGGATCGATTCTCTGGCTACACCTTC
TRBD1	TRBV7-3	TRBJ2-1	-	CASSLEAAGGYNEQFF	TGTGCCAGCAGCCTTGAGGCGGCAGGGGGCTACAATGAGCAGTTCTTC
TRBD2	TRBV18	TRBJ2-1	once	CASSPRLAGGPEQFF	TGTGCCAGCTCCCCGCGACTAGCGGGAGGCCCTGAGCAGTTCTTC
TRBD2	TRBV5-1	TRBJ2-1	-	CASSTSGSPGNEQFF	TGCGCCAGCAGCACTAGCGGGAGTCCGGGCAATGAGCAGTTCTTC
-	TRBV12-5	TRBJ2-2	-	CASGFGGVTGELFF	TGTGCTAGTGGTTTTGGAGGGGTCACCGGGGAGCTGTTTTTT
-	TRBV28	TRBJ1-1	-	CASSQGWRATEAFF	TGTGCCAGCAGTCAAGGTTGGAGGGCCACTGAAGCTTTCTTT
-	TRBV6-6	TRBJ2-3	-	CASSYRDTTDTQYF	TGTGCCAGCAGTTACCGGGACACCACAGATACGCAGTATTTT
TRBD1	TRBV30	TRBJ1-6	-	CAWSGDRGGSPLHF	TGTGCCTGGAGTGGGGACAGGGGAGGTTCACCCCTCCACTTT
TRBD1	TRBV28	TRBJ2-7	-	CASSSGTGGPTEQYF	TGTGCCAGCAGTTCGGGGACAGGGGGCCCTACGGAGCAGTACTTC
-	TRBV30	TRBJ1-2	-	CAWGGAGGYYGYTF	TGTGCCTGGGGAGGGGCGGGCGGATACTATGGCTACACCTTC
TRBD2	TRBV6-1	TRBJ2-3	-	CASSERSGRFDTQYF	TGTGCCAGCAGTGAACGAAGCGGGAGGTTTGATACGCAGTATTTT
-	TRBV7-3	TRBJ2-1	-	CASSLSRVVNNEQFF	TGTGCCAGCAGCCTCTCGAGAGTTGTTAACAATGAGCAGTTCTTC
-	TRBV7-9	TRBJ1-3	-	CASQQGSENTIYF	TGTGCCAGCCAGCAGGGCTCTGAAAACACCATATATTTT
TRBD1	TRBV28	TRBJ1-4	-	CASSKPGTGGHEKLFF	TGTGCCAGCAGTAAACCCGGGACAGGGGGCCACGAAAAACTGTTTTTT
TRBD2	TRBV9	TRBJ2-1	once	CASSVETGGYNEQFF	TGTGCCAGCAGCGTAGAAACGGGAGGATACAATGAGCAGTTCTTC
TRBD1	TRBV24-1	TRBJ1-2	-	CATRDRENYGYTF	TGTGCCACCAGGGACAGGGAGAACTATGGCTACACCTTC
-	TRBV6-4	TRBJ1-1	-	CASSLMTGTEAFF	TGTGCCAGCAGCCTGATGACGGGCACTGAAGCTTTCTTT
TRBD1	TRBV18	TRBJ2-2	-	CASSPRKGADTGELFF	TGTGCCAGCTCTCCTAGGAAGGGGGCAGACACCGGGGAGCTGTTTTTT
-	TRBV2	TRBJ1-1	-	CASQLGDFGNTEAFF	TGTGCCAGCCAGTTAGGGGATTTTGGGAACACTGAAGCTTTCTTT
TRBD2	TRBV5-1	TRBJ2-5	-	CASWVGTSASSQYF	TGCGCCAGCTGGGTAGGGACTAGCGCAAGCAGCCAGTACTTC
TRBD1	TRBV5-1	TRBJ1-3	once	CASSFTGQPNVYF	TGCGCCAGCAGCTTTACGGGACAGCCTAACGTATATTTT
TRBD2	TRBV5-1	TRBJ2-2	-	CASSLSGRNTGELFF	TGCGCCAGCAGCCTTAGCGGGAGGAACACCGGGGAGCTGTTTTTT
TRBD2	TRBV5-4	TRBJ2-7	few	CASSPRVGLAGSYEQYF	TGTGCCAGCAGCCCCAGGGTAGGACTAGCGGGATCCTACGAGCAGTACTTC
TRBD2	TRBV5-1	TRBJ2-7	-	CASSLEPSGSIYEQYF	TGCGCCAGCAGCTTGGAGCCTAGCGGGAGTATTTACGAGCAGTACTTC
TRBD2	TRBV11-2	TRBJ2-5	-	CASSLFLLELAGYQETQYF	TGTGCCAGCAGCTTATTCCTTCTCGAGCTAGCGGGGTACCAAGAGACCCAGTACTTC
TRBD2	TRBV6-2/TRBV6-3	TRBJ2-3	-	CASSPGLAGAVSDTDTQYF	TGTGCCAGCAGTCCCGGACTAGCGGGAGCTGTATCAGACACAGATACGCAGTATTTT
TRBD1	TRBV10-3	TRBJ1-1	-	CAISESVGTGGGAFF	TGTGCCATCAGTGAGTCCGTTGGGACAGGGGGGGGAGCTTTCTTT
-	TRBV9	TRBJ1-1	-	CASSPGGGVNTEAFF	TGTGCCAGCAGCCCCGGTGGGGGCGTGAACACTGAAGCTTTCTTT
TRBD1	TRBV7-8	TRBJ1-2	-	CASSLVGGTANYGYTF	TGTGCCAGCAGCTTAGTTGGCGGGACAGCTAACTATGGCTACACCTTC
-	TRBV25-1	TRBJ1-5	-	CASGGTASNQPQHF	TGTGCCAGCGGCGGGACGGCTAGCAATCAGCCCCAGCATTTT
TRBD1	TRBV11-2	TRBJ1-1	-	CASSRGQGNTEAFF	TGTGCCAGCAGCCGCGGACAGGGAAACACTGAAGCTTTCTTT
TRBD1	TRBV5-1	TRBJ2-2	-	CASSPGQASPGELFF	TGCGCCAGCAGCCCGGGACAGGCCTCCCCCGGGGAGCTGTTTTTT
-	TRBV6-5	TRBJ1-4	-	CASSYRVQGEKLFF	TGTGCCAGCAGTTACCGAGTACAGGGAGAAAAACTGTTTTTT
TRBD1	TRBV7-8	TRBJ1-1	-	CASSLGQGYTEAFF	TGTGCCAGCAGCTTAGGACAGGGCTACACTGAAGCTTTCTTT
TRBD2	TRBV28	TRBJ2-1	-	CASSPGGLAESYEQFF	TGTGCCAGCAGCCCCGGAGGACTAGCGGAGTCATATGAGCAGTTCTTC
TRBD2	TRBV5-4	TRBJ2-5	-	CASSLVVAGEETQYF	TGTGCCAGCAGTCTTGTGGTAGCGGGAGAAGAGACCCAGTACTTC
-	TRBV19	TRBJ1-5	-	CASSIVNRDNQPQHF	TGTGCCAGTAGTATCGTTAACAGGGACAATCAGCCCCAGCATTTT
TRBD2	TRBV3-1/TRBV3-2	TRBJ2-1	-	CASSQALAGSNEQFF	TGTGCCAGCAGCCAAGCACTAGCGGGAAGCAATGAGCAGTTCTTC
TRBD2	TRBV10-1	TRBJ2-2	once	CASSPGTSGSRTGELFF	TGCGCCAGCAGTCCTGGGACTAGCGGGAGTCGGACCGGGGAGCTGTTTTTT
TRBD1	TRBV5-1	TRBJ1-2	-	CASSLAQGAGGYTF	TGCGCCAGCAGCTTGGCTCAGGGGGCTGGAGGCTACACCTTC
-	TRBV9	TRBJ2-7	-	CASSRTDSYEQYF	TGTGCCAGCAGCAGGACAGACTCCTACGAGCAGTACTTC
-	TRBV7-9	TRBJ1-2	-	CASSPEYPRNGYTF	TGTGCCAGCAGCCCAGAATACCCTCGAAATGGCTACACCTTC
TRBD1	TRBV7-9	TRBJ1-3	once	CASSLDRDRAPF	TGTGCCAGCAGCCTCGACCGGGACAGGGCTCCTTTT
-	TRBV19	TRBJ1-5	medium-sized	CASSSNPPGYSNQPQHF	TGTGCCAGTAGTTCCAACCCCCCAGGGTATAGCAATCAGCCCCAGCATTTT